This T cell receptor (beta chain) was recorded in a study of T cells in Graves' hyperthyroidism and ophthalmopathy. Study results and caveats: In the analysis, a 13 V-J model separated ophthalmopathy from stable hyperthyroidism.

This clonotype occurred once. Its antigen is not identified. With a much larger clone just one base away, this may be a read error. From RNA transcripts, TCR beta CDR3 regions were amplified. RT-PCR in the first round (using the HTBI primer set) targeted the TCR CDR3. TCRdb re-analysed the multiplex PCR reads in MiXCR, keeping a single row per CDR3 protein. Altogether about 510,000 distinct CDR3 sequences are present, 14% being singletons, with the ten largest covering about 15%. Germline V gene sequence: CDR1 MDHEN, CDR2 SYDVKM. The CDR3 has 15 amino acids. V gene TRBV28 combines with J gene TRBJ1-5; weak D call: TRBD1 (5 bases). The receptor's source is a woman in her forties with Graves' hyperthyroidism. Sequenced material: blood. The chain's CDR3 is CASRPPGPENQPLHF. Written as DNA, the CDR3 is TGTGCCAGCAGGCCCCCGGGACCAGAGAATCAGCCCCTGCATTTT. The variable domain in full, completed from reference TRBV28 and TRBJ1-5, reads DVKVTQSSRYLVKRTGEKVFLECVQDMDHENMFWYRQDPGLGLRLIYFSYDVKMKEKGDIPEGYSVSREKKERFSLILESASTNQTSMYLCASRPPGPENQPLHFGDGTRLSIL.